One and the same sample provided the 24 T cell receptor beta chains below, sequenced in a study of monozygotic twins with cystic fibrosis. Measured with immunoSEQ multiplex PCR; TCRdb has only the in-frame clones, and not every one. The profile shows roughly 14,000 clones, roughly 98% of them singletons. What was sequenced was blood. The origin of the receptors is a girl aged 2-9 years with cystic fibrosis.

The chain carries TRBV5-8 and TRBJ1-5; TRBD1 matches 7 bases. V lost 1 base and J lost 6; bases outside the gene matches: 1. Germline CDR1 reads SGHTS; CDR2 reads YDEGEE. This CDR3 is 13 amino acids long. CDR3 DNA: TGTGCCAGCAGCTTGAGGGGGCTTCAGCCCCAGCATTTT. Its protein product is CASSLRGLQPQHF.

The rearrangement uses TRBV7-7 and TRBJ1-3; D might be TRBD1 (5 bases). Germline CDR1 is SSHAT and CDR2 is FNYEAQ (reference sequence). CDR3 length equals 12 residues. In DNA form, the CDR3 reads TGTGCTATCCGGGGGGAAAGAAACACCATATATTTT. This codes for CAIRGERNTIYF.

This chain joins TRBV19 and TRBJ2-5, with 12 bases matching TRBD2. The germline gives CDR1 LNHDA, CDR2 SQIVND (reference sequence). The CDR3 consists of 16 residues. Germline trimming cut 3 bases from V and 1 base from J; bases unmatched to any gene: 3. CDR3 in DNA: TGTGCCAGTAGTATTGGACTAGCGGGGAGCCAAGAGACCCAGTACTTC. This gives the protein CASSIGLAGSQETQYF.

The V and J genes are TRBV6-5 and TRBJ1-5; TRBD1 matches 7 bases. Unmatched junction bases numbered 10, after V lost 5 bases and J lost 6 bases. CDR3 length: 15 residues. Germline V lookup: CDR1 MNHEY, CDR2 SVGAGI. CDR3 nucleotides: TGTGCCAGCAGTCCGGGGGGACAGACCTTTCAGCCCCAGCATTTT. This encodes CASSPGGQTFQPQHF.

The gene calls are TRBV29-1 and TRBJ1-1, with unresolved D. Between the trimmed V and J ends, which lost 7 bases and 0 bases, there was a span of 12 bases. This CDR3 region has 13 residues. Germline CDR1 SQVTM, CDR2 ANQGSEA. The CDR3 sequence: CSAGFTMNTEAFF. The CDR3 nucleotides are TGCAGCGCGGGATTTACTATGAACACTGAAGCTTTCTTT.

The chain joins TRBV27 to TRBJ2-7, with TRBD2 matching over 14 bases. Looked up from germline, CDR1 is MNHEY and CDR2 is SMNVEV (reference sequence). This CDR3 region has 16 residues. Trimming cost V 7 bases and J 7 bases; bases outside gene matches: 12. For the CDR3, the DNA is TGTGCCAGCAAACGTGCCCCGGGACTAGCGGGAGATGAGCAGTACTTC. Its protein product is CASKRAPGLAGDEQYF.

This chain joins TRBV6-5 and TRBJ1-4; D gene uncertain. CDR1 and CDR2 from the germline V gene are MNHEY and SVGAGI. Trimming took off 2 bases at V and 0 bases at J, with 7 bases between the two ends. The CDR3 contains 15 residues. This chain's CDR3 is CASSYEVATNEKLFF. The CDR3 nucleotides are TGTGCCAGCAGTTACGAAGTTGCAACTAATGAAAAACTGTTTTTT.

This clone appeared once. V usage is TRBV27 and J usage is TRBJ2-1; 11 bases are a match to TRBD2. With V trimmed by 5 bases and J by 9 bases, 9 bases remained unmatched. Germline-derived CDR1 and CDR2 are MNHEY and SMNVEV (reference sequence). CDR3 length: 15 amino acids. The CDR3 sequence is CASSISGRAFGEQFF. The CDR3 region has the DNA TGTGCCAGCAGTATTAGCGGGAGGGCCTTCGGTGAGCAGTTCTTC.

The gene calls are TRBV10-3 and TRBJ1-2; TRBD1 is a possible D gene (5 bases). Germline CDR1 reads ENHRY; CDR2 reads SYGVKD. Trimming took off 5 bases at V and 8 bases at J, with 21 bases between the two ends. The CDR3 runs 15 residues. The CDR3 region is CAISTNRDQMSGYTF. CDR3 DNA sequence: TGTGCCATCAGTACTAACCGGGACCAAATGAGCGGCTACACCTTC.

The rearrangement uses TRBV9 and TRBJ1-2; TRBD1 is a possible D gene (5 bases). The CDR3 loop spans 15 amino acids. The V end lost 2 bases, the J end lost 4 bases, and 15 bases lay between the germline ends. Germline loops: CDR1 SGDLS, CDR2 YYNGEE. The CDR3 sequence: CASSVGRQRSYGYTF. The DNA for the CDR3 is TGTGCCAGCAGCGTGGGGAGACAGCGCAGCTATGGCTACACCTTC.

The chain is built from TRBV6-1 and TRBJ1-1, with 7 bases identical to TRBD1. This CDR3 contains 18 residues. Germline CDR1 and CDR2: MNHNS and SASEGT. Trimming at V came to 4 bases and at J to 2 bases, leaving 16 bases not matched to a gene. The CDR3 here is CASSAILRTGEINTEAFF. In DNA form, the CDR3 reads TGTGCCAGCAGTGCAATACTCCGGACAGGCGAGATTAACACTGAAGCTTTCTTT.

The chain uses TRBV4-1 and TRBJ1-3, with 9 bases that match TRBD1. This CDR3 is 16 amino acids long. V lost 4 bases, J lost 2 bases, and 6 bases stayed unmatched. Per germline, CDR1 MGHRA and CDR2 YSYEKL. CDR3 bases: TGCGCCAGCAGCCCTGAACAGGGGGCGGCTGGAAACACCATATATTTT. This gives the protein CASSPEQGAAGNTIYF.

The chain carries TRBV5-1 and TRBJ2-4; 11 nucleotides align to TRBD1. The CDR3 extends over 15 amino acids. The germline V gene has CDR1 SGHRS and CDR2 YFSETQ. V lost 4 bases to trimming and J lost 5 bases; unmatched junction nucleotides: 5. The CDR3 nucleotides read TGCGCCAGCAGCAGGACAGGGGGCTTAGAAAACATTCAGTACTTC. This translates into CASSRTGGLENIQYF.

This rearrangement joins TRBV5-5 to TRBJ1-2; 8 bases align to TRBD1. The V segment lost 0 bases and the J segment 3 bases; nucleotides outside the gene matches: 7. Germline V gene data show CDR1 as SGHKS and CDR2 as YYEKEE (reference sequence). The CDR3 length is 16 residues. The chain's CDR3 is CASSLVAGGAYYGYTF. The CDR3 bases are TGTGCCAGCAGCTTGGTAGCAGGGGGCGCTTACTATGGCTACACCTTC.

The chain uses TRBV6-4 and TRBJ2-2; TRBD2 matches 8 bases. The trim removed 6 bases at V and 3 bases at J, leaving 3 bases unmatched. CDR3 length equals 14 residues. Germline V gene sequence: CDR1 MRHNA, CDR2 SNTAGT. The CDR3 region has the DNA TGTGCCAGCAGCGGGAGGGCCGACACCGGGGAGCTGTTTTTT. Protein sequence: CASSGRADTGELFF.

This rearrangement joins TRBV18 to TRBJ2-3; D is unresolved. V lost 0 bases and J 1 base, leaving 5 bases between the germline ends. Germline assignment: CDR1 KGHSH and CDR2 LQKENI. This CDR3 contains 14 residues. The CDR3 DNA sequence: TGTGCCAGCTCACCACCATACGGCACAGATACGCAGTATTTT. Its translation is CASSPPYGTDTQYF.

CDR3 in amino acids: CASSSSGGARGEQFF. Here the CDR3 DNA reads TGTGCCAGCAGTTCGAGCGGGGGTGCGCGTGGTGAGCAGTTCTTC. This rearrangement joins TRBV6-4 to TRBJ2-1; 8 bases match TRBD2. The CDR3 is 15 residues long. V lost 5 bases and J lost 9; bases outside the gene matches: 12. Germline CDR1 is MRHNA and CDR2 is SNTAGT.

V is TRBV11-2 and J is TRBJ2-1; TRBD2 agrees at 7 bases. Germline V gene lookup returns CDR1 SGHAT and CDR2 FQNNGV. Trimming cost V 3 bases and J 3 bases; bases outside gene matches: 5. The CDR3 covers 15 residues. The chain's CDR3 is CASSLYWEGYNEQFF. The CDR3 nucleotides read TGTGCCAGCAGCTTGTATTGGGAGGGCTACAATGAGCAGTTCTTC.

This clone showed up just a few times. The V and J genes are TRBV28 and TRBJ1-1; D is unclear. The germline V gene encodes CDR1 MDHEN and CDR2 SYDVKM. The CDR3 runs 12 residues. Trimming shortened V by 3 bases and J by 7 bases, and 9 bases separated the two germline ends. Here the CDR3 DNA reads TGTGCCAGCAGTTTGGTGTCCGGTGAAGCTTTCTTT. It specifies CASSLVSGEAFF.

The chain carries TRBV5-4 and TRBJ2-2; TRBD2 aligns across 9 bases. Unmatched junction bases numbered 7, after V lost 1 base and J lost 6 bases. This CDR3 spans 16 amino acids. Germline CDR1 is SGHNT and CDR2 is YYREEE (reference sequence). For the CDR3, the DNA is TGTGCCAGCAGCTTGTATGCGGGAGGGCCGTCCGGGGAGCTGTTTTTT. Translated, it gives CASSLYAGGPSGELFF.

V usage is TRBV2 and J usage is TRBJ2-5; 11 bases agree with TRBD1. V trimming: 5 bases; J trimming: 5 bases; junction bases outside the gene matches: 1. CDR3 size: 13 residues. Germline CDR1 SNHLY, CDR2 FYNNEI. The CDR3 region is CASSRDRGETQYF. The CDR3 bases are TGTGCCAGCAGTCGGGACAGGGGGGAGACCCAGTACTTC. The full variable domain, with the rest looked up from reference TRBV2 and TRBJ2-5, is EPEVTQTPSHQVTQMGQEVILRCVPISNHLYFYWYRQILGQKVEFLVSFYNNEISEKSEIFDDQFSVERPDGSNFTLKIRSTKLEDSAMYFCASSRDRGETQYFGPGTRLLVL.

The J gene is TRBJ1-1, the V gene TRBV10-3; 7 bases are a match to TRBD1. With V trimmed by 6 bases and J by 4 bases, 2 bases remained unmatched. The CDR3 is 12 amino acids. In germline, CDR1 is ENHRY, CDR2 SYGVKD. The CDR3 nucleotides are TGTGCCATCAGGACAGGGAGCACTGAAGCTTTCTTT. Amino acid sequence: CAIRTGSTEAFF.

The chain combines TRBV6-4 with TRBJ2-7; 8 nucleotides match TRBD2. The CDR3 covers 14 residues. Per the germline V gene, CDR1 is MRHNA and CDR2 is SNTAGT. V trimming: 6 bases; J trimming: 9 bases; junction bases outside the gene matches: 13. CDR3 nucleotides: TGTGCCAGCAGCCCATCGGGACTAGATGTTAGGCAGTACTTC. This codes for CASSPSGLDVRQYF.

This chain connects TRBV4-3 to TRBJ1-2, with D perhaps TRBD1 (5 bases). The germline gives CDR1 LGHNA, CDR2 YSLEER. This CDR3 is built from 15 residues. Trimming took off 1 base at V and 4 bases at J, with 13 bases between the two ends. CDR3 loop: CASSQGQGKLYGYTF. CDR3 nucleotides: TGCGCCAGCAGCCAAGGTCAGGGCAAGCTCTATGGCTACACCTTC.